The clone carrying this TCR beta chain was counted only a few times. The data belong to a study of cytomegalovirus exposure and HLA in healthy donors. The germline V gene has CDR1 SEHNR and CDR2 FQNEAQ (reference sequence). There are 14 residues in the CDR3. The junction had 6 bases not matched to a gene; V was cut back by 1 base and J by 10 bases. The PCR ran on 60 Vbeta and 13 Jbeta primers. The data were produced by immunoSEQ multiplex PCR, yet TCRdb's version contains in-frame clones alone and is incomplete. The table includes some 190,000 clones, around 81% detected once. This chain uses TRBV7-9 with TRBJ2-1, with TRBD1 matching over 8 bases. Sequenced material: PBMCs. The receptor was isolated from a man aged 18 to 29 in good health and CMV-seronegative. CDR3 residues: CASSLVTSGGEQFF. CDR3 DNA sequence: TGTGCCAGCAGCTTAGTCACGTCAGGGGGCGAGCAGTTCTTC.